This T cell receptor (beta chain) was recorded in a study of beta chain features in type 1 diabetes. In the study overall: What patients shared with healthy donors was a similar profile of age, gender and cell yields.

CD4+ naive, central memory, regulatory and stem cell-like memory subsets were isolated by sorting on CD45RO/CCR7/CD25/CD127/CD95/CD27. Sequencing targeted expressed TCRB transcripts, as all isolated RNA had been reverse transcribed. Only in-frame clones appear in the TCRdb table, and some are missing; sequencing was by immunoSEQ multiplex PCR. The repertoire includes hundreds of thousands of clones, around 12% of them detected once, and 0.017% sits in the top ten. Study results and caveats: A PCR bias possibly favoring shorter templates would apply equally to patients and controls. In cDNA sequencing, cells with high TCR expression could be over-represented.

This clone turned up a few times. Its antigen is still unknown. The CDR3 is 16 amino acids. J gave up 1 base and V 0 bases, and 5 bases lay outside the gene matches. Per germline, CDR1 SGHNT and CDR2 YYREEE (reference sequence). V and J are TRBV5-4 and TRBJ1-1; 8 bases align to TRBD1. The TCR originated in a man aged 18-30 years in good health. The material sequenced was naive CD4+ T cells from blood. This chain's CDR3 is CASSLALGQGNTEAFF. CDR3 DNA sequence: TGTGCCAGCAGCTTGGCCCTTGGACAGGGGAACACTGAAGCTTTCTTT.